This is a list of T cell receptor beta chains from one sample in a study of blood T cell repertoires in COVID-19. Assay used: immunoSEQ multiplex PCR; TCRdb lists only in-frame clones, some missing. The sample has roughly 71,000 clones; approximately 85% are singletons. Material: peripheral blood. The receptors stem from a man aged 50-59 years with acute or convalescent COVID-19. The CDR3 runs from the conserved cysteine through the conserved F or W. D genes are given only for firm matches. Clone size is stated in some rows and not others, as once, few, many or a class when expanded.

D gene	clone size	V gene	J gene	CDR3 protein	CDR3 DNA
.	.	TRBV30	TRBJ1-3	CAWSVSKSSGNTIYF	TGTGCCTGGAGTGTAAGCAAGAGCTCTGGAAACACCATATATTTT
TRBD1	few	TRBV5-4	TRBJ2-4	CATQGDLAKNIQYF	TGTGCCACCCAGGGGGACCTAGCCAAAAACATTCAGTACTTC
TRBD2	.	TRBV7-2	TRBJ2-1	CASSAMAGGASNEQFF	TGTGCCAGCAGCGCGATGGCGGGGGGGGCCTCAAATGAGCAGTTCTTC
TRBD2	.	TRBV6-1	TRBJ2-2	CASSELAGGPGELFF	TGTGCCAGCAGTGAACTAGCGGGGGGGCCCGGGGAGCTGTTTTTT
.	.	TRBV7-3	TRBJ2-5	CASSFSGQETQYF	TGTGCCAGCAGCTTCAGCGGCCAAGAGACCCAGTACTTC
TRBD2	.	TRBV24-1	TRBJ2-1	CATSDLPGLAGGSSYNEQFF	TGTGCCACCAGTGATTTGCCTGGTCTAGCGGGGGGGAGCTCCTACAATGAGCAGTTCTTC
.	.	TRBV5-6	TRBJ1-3	CASSSYSISGNTIYF	TGTGCCAGCAGCTCCTACTCCATTTCTGGAAACACCATATATTTT
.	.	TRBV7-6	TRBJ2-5	CASSVVQGGETQYF	TGTGCCAGCAGCGTTGTCCAGGGAGGAGAGACCCAGTACTTC
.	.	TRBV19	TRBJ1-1	CASSIRQRNTEAFF	TGTGCCAGTAGTATCAGACAAAGAAACACTGAAGCTTTCTTT
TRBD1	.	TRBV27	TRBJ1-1	CASSLLTTGQHTEAFF	TGTGCCAGCAGTTTATTGACGACAGGGCAGCACACTGAAGCTTTCTTT
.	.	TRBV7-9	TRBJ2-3	CASSLVGQGFDTQYF	TGTGCCAGCAGCTTAGTGGGGCAGGGGTTTGATACGCAGTATTTT
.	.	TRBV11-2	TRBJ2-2	CASSLGLNTGELFF	TGTGCCAGCAGCTTAGGGCTGAACACCGGGGAGCTGTTTTTT
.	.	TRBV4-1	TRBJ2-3	CASSQSASENTQYF	TGCGCCAGCAGCCAATCAGCTAGCGAAAATACGCAGTATTTT
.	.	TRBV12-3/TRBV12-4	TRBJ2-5	CASSLQQETQYF	TGTGCCAGCAGTCTACAGCAAGAGACCCAGTACTTC
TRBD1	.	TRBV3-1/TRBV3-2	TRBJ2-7	CASSPSETGGGEQYF	TGTGCCAGCAGCCCATCCGAGACAGGGGGTGGAGAGCAGTACTTC
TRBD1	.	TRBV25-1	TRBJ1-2	CASSEGQHYGYTF	TGTGCCAGCAGTGAGGGACAGCACTATGGCTACACCTTC
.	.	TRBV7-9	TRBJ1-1	CASSFPMAGTEAFF	TGTGCCAGCAGCTTCCCGATGGCGGGCACTGAAGCTTTCTTT
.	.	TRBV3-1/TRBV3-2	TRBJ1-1	CASSAPQAETSGAFF	TGTGCCAGCAGCGCCCCCCAAGCGGAGACGTCGGGCGCTTTCTTT
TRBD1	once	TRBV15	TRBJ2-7	CATSGTGELEQYF	TGTGCCACCAGCGGGACAGGTGAGCTGGAGCAGTACTTC
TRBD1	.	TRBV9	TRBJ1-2	CASSANRQGYGYTF	TGTGCCAGCAGCGCCAACAGACAGGGCTATGGCTACACCTTC
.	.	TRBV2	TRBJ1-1	CASSNGLMNTEAFF	TGTGCCAGCAGTAATGGCCTCATGAACACTGAAGCTTTCTTT
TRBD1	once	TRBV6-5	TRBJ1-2	CASSVTGGPPYGYTF	TGTGCCAGCAGCGTTACAGGGGGGCCGCCCTATGGCTACACCTTC
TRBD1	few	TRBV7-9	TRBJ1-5	CASSFPGQGKNQPQHF	TGTGCCAGCAGCTTTCCCGGACAGGGAAAGAATCAGCCCCAGCATTTT
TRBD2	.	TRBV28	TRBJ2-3	CASSLNGGASTDTQYF	TGTGCCAGCAGTTTAAACGGGGGGGCTAGCACAGATACGCAGTATTTT
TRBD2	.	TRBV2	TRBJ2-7	CASMKGLATTYEQYF	TGTGCCAGCATGAAGGGACTAGCGACTACCTACGAGCAGTACTTC
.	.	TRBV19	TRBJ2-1	CASSLVSSYNEQFF	TGTGCCAGTAGTCTCGTGAGCTCCTACAATGAGCAGTTCTTC
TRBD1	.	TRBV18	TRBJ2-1	CASSPNRGFVFF	TGTGCCAGCTCACCCAACAGGGGATTTGTGTTCTTC
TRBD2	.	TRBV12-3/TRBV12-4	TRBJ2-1	CASSFGLAGGPFF	TGTGCCAGCAGTTTTGGACTAGCGGGGGGGCCGTTCTTC
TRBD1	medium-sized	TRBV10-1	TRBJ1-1	CASSRDRVTEAFF	TGCGCCAGCAGCCGCGACAGGGTCACTGAAGCTTTCTTT
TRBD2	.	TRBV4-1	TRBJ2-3	CASSQVGTSGGLYTDTQYF	TGCGCCAGCAGCCAAGTCGGGACTAGCGGGGGATTATACACAGATACGCAGTATTTT
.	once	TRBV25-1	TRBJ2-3	CASSDQQDSTDTQYF	TGTGCCAGCAGTGATCAACAGGACAGCACAGATACGCAGTATTTT
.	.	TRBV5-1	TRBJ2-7	CASSPGAGSFLEQYF	TGCGCCAGCAGCCCAGGGGCAGGTAGCTTCCTCGAGCAGTACTTC
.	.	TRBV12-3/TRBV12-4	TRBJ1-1	CASSRGTEAFF	TGTGCCAGCAGTAGGGGAACTGAAGCTTTCTTT
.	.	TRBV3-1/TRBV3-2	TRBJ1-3	CASSPYRKGNTIYF	TGTGCCAGCAGCCCTTACAGAAAGGGAAACACCATATATTTT
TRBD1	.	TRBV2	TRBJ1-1	CASRPGQLNTEAFF	TGTGCCAGCAGGCCGGGACAGTTGAACACTGAAGCTTTCTTT
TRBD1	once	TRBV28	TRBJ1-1	CASSPYLTGALNTEAFF	TGTGCCAGCAGTCCTTATTTAACAGGGGCGCTGAACACTGAAGCTTTCTTT